Here is one TCR beta chain with its context. The source of the sample is a study of monozygotic twins with inflammatory bowel disease. TCRdb reprocessed the 5' RACE reads; each CDR3 protein has one entry and no DNA is given. This sample carries approximately 330,000 distinct CDR3 sequences, with around 2% going to the ten biggest clones. This TCR came from a human donor with ulcerative colitis or Crohn's disease, or a healthy co-twin of an affected twin (not recorded which). Sequencing was performed on blood.

Here the CDR3 reads CASSREGGLGTEAFF. The V and J genes are TRBV7-9 and TRBJ1-1. The CDR3 covers 15 residues. Germline values: CDR1 SEHNR, CDR2 FQNEAQ (reference sequence).